The 18 T cell receptor beta chains presented below share a single source sample, sequenced in a study of blood T cell repertoires in COVID-19. Profiling relied on immunoSEQ multiplex PCR, and the TCRdb table lists in-frame clones only, not all of them. The sample contains around 50,000 clones, 70% to 85% of which appear only once. The sequenced sample consisted of PBMCs or T cells enriched from blood (not recorded which). Receptor source: a woman between 45 and 60 years old with acute COVID-19.

CDR3 bases: TGTGCCAGCTCTCTGGGGACCGCAGGGGACACCGGGGAGCTGTTTTTT. This sequence encodes CASSLGTAGDTGELFF. V gene TRBV28 combines with J gene TRBJ2-2; maybe TRBD1 (6 bases). Trimming left V 8 bases short and J 3 bases short, with 19 bases between. The CDR3 totals 16 residues. The germline CDR1 and CDR2 sequences are MDHEN and SYDVKM.

This chain connects TRBV5-1 to TRBJ2-3; D is perhaps TRBD1 (6 bases). CDR3 length: 16 amino acids. Germline V gives CDR1 SGHRS, CDR2 YFSETQ. Trimming shortened V by 2 bases and J by 0 bases, and 13 bases separated the two germline ends. CDR3 DNA: TGCGCCAGCAGCTTAGGGGGATTCCAAAGCACAGATACGCAGTATTTT. The encoded protein is CASSLGGFQSTDTQYF.

This clone was counted between two and nine times. This chain connects TRBV28 to TRBJ1-2, with D maybe TRBD1 (5 bases). This CDR3 has 12 residues. In germline, CDR1 is MDHEN, CDR2 SYDVKM. V was shortened by 5 bases and J by 7 bases, with 11 bases between the two germline ends. CDR3 sequence: CASSLQGFGYTF. As DNA, the CDR3 is TGTGCCAGCAGTCTCCAGGGTTTTGGCTACACCTTC.

This clone has only a few counts. The chain is built from TRBV5-4 and TRBJ1-4, with 8 positions matching TRBD1. The CDR3 totals 15 residues. V shed 4 bases, J shed 7 bases, and the junction held 9 bases outside the gene matches. Germline loops: CDR1 SGHNT, CDR2 YYREEE (reference sequence). The CDR3 reads CASSQGGQGREKLFF. The DNA for the CDR3 is TGTGCCAGCAGCCAAGGTGGACAGGGCCGTGAAAAACTGTTTTTT.

The V call is TRBV6-5, the J call TRBJ1-1, with unresolved D. This CDR3 comprises 14 residues. Germline V CDR1 and CDR2: MNHEY, SVGAGI. The V gene lost 6 bases and the J gene lost 3 bases, with 14 bases spanning the gap. The CDR3 DNA sequence: TGTGCCAGCAGAATCAAAAGCGCGGACACTGAAGCTTTCTTT. Translated: CASRIKSADTEAFF.

This rearrangement joins TRBV6-6 to TRBJ1-4; 9 bases are shared with TRBD1. V lost 6 bases and J lost 4; bases outside the gene matches: 6. This CDR3 region has 15 residues. The germline V gene has CDR1 MNHNY and CDR2 SVGAGI (reference sequence). CDR3 DNA: TGTGCCAGCAGAAGAAGGGGACAGGGTAATGAAAAACTGTTTTTT. It translates to CASRRRGQGNEKLFF.

This chain links TRBV11-2 with TRBJ1-5; D gene ambiguous. The CDR3 extends over 17 amino acids. Trimming shortened V by 0 bases and J by 0 bases, and 12 bases separated the two germline ends. The germline V gene has CDR1 SGHAT and CDR2 FQNNGV. In DNA, the CDR3 is TGTGCCAGCAGCTTAGATGCGAGTCCATATAGCAATCAGCCCCAGCATTTT. This encodes CASSLDASPYSNQPQHF.

V gene TRBV5-6 combines with J gene TRBJ2-5; 7 bases are a match to TRBD2. The V gene end was trimmed by 0 bases and the J gene end by 4 bases; junction bases not matched to a gene: 9. The germline CDR1 and CDR2 sequences are SGHDT and YYEEEE. The CDR3 totals 16 residues. The CDR3 here is CASSLERGGTGETQYF. CDR3 sequence (DNA): TGTGCCAGCAGCTTGGAGCGGGGTGGCACGGGAGAGACCCAGTACTTC.

The rearrangement links TRBV5-1 to TRBJ1-3; D is unresolved. Germline V gene data show CDR1 as SGHRS and CDR2 as YFSETQ. The CDR3 runs to 15 residues. Trimming left V 0 bases short and J 0 bases short, with 7 bases between. The CDR3 sequence: CASSLDNNSGNTIYF. CDR3 nucleotides: TGCGCCAGCAGCTTGGACAACAACTCTGGAAACACCATATATTTT. The variable domain in full, with the rest retrieved from reference TRBV5-1 and TRBJ1-3, is KAGVTQTPRYLIKTRGQQVTLSCSPISGHRSVSWYQQTPGQGLQFLFEYFSETQRNKGNFPGRFSGRQFSNSRSEMNVSTLELGDSALYLCASSLDNNSGNTIYFGEGSWLTVV.

The J gene is TRBJ1-1, the V gene TRBV12-3 or TRBV12-4, with 7 nucleotides matching TRBD1. V was clipped by 7 bases and J by 2 bases; unmatched bases: 4. This CDR3 is built from 13 residues. Written as DNA, the CDR3 is TGTGCCAGCATCCTAGGGGGCAACACTGAAGCTTTCTTT. Translated: CASILGGNTEAFF.

This clone was seen only once. V and J are TRBV4-1 and TRBJ2-7; weak D call: TRBD1 (5 bases). Between the trimmed V and J ends, which lost 6 bases and 7 bases, there was a span of 22 bases. The CDR3 sequence is 15 residues long. From germline, CDR1 is MGHRA and CDR2 YSYEKL. The CDR3 protein is CASSPRPDSLREQYF. CDR3 nucleotides: TGCGCCAGCAGTCCCCGCCCTGACAGCTTGAGGGAGCAGTACTTC.

The chain has TRBV11-2 and TRBJ2-3; the match to TRBD1 covers 7 bases. CDR1 is SGHAT and CDR2 is FQNNGV in the germline V gene. CDR3 length equals 16 residues. V trimming: 2 bases; J trimming: 2 bases; junction bases outside the gene matches: 7. CDR3 sequence (DNA): TGTGCCAGCAGCTTATGGGAGACAGGGCACACAGATACGCAGTATTTT. This gives the protein CASSLWETGHTDTQYF.

This rearrangement joins TRBV15 to TRBJ2-7; possibly TRBD1 for D (6 bases). Trimming left V 2 bases short and J 7 bases short, with 18 bases between. CDR1 LNHNV and CDR2 YYDKDF come from the germline V gene (reference sequence). The CDR3 length is 15 residues. The DNA for the CDR3 is TGTGCCACCAGCAGACCACAGGGTGCTTCTTTGGAGCAGTACTTC. Protein: CATSRPQGASLEQYF.

The chain carries TRBV5-4 and TRBJ2-2; 8 bases are a match to TRBD1. Germline CDR1 SGHNT, CDR2 YYREEE (reference sequence). V shed 4 bases and J 4 bases; nucleotides not matched to a gene: 3. The CDR3 is 14 amino acids. In nucleotides, the CDR3 is TGTGCCAGCAGCGCGGACAGGGTCACCGGGGAGCTGTTTTTT. It specifies CASSADRVTGELFF. Together with reference TRBV5-4 and TRBJ2-2, the CDR3 gives the full variable domain: ETGVTQSPTHLIKTRGQQVTLRCSSQSGHNTVSWYQQALGQGPQFIFQYYREEENGRGNFPPRFSGLQFPNYSSELNVNALELDDSALYLCASSADRVTGELFFGEGSRLTVL.

The gene calls are TRBV19 and TRBJ1-4, with 7 bases identical to TRBD1. The ends lost 4 bases at V and 10 bases at J; junction bases unmatched: 15. Germline CDR1 and CDR2: LNHDA and SQIVND (reference sequence). The CDR3 is 16 residues long. The CDR3 sequence: CASSTHPQGGPIKLFF. The CDR3 nucleotides read TGTGCCAGTAGTACCCACCCCCAGGGGGGCCCTATAAAACTGTTTTTT.

The chain carries TRBV5-1 and TRBJ1-4, with 12 bases that match TRBD1. V dropped 4 bases and J dropped 6; count of bases not matched to a gene: 7. This CDR3 is built from 16 residues. In germline, CDR1 is SGHRS, CDR2 YFSETQ. The CDR3 protein is CASSLGQGASYEKLFF. The CDR3 bases are TGCGCCAGCAGCCTGGGACAGGGGGCGAGCTATGAAAAACTGTTTTTT.

This chain uses TRBV7-2 with TRBJ2-1; possible D gene TRBD2, 6 bases. The ends were cut back, 3 bases at V and 1 base at J, with 10 bases in the middle. Germline V CDR1 and CDR2: SGHTA, FQGNSA. The CDR3 covers 15 residues. For the CDR3, the DNA is TGTGCCAGCAGCTTTGTGCGGGGTTCCTACAATGAGCAGTTCTTC. Translating it yields CASSFVRGSYNEQFF.

The chain uses TRBV19 and TRBJ2-1; 8 positions agree with TRBD2. The V gene end was trimmed by 0 bases and the J gene end by 1 base; junction bases not matched to a gene: 2. The CDR3 is made up of 16 amino acids. Germline CDR1 reads LNHDA; CDR2 reads SQIVND (reference sequence). CDR3: CASSIEERGSYNEQFF. The CDR3 bases are TGTGCCAGTAGTATAGAGGAGCGGGGGTCCTACAATGAGCAGTTCTTC.